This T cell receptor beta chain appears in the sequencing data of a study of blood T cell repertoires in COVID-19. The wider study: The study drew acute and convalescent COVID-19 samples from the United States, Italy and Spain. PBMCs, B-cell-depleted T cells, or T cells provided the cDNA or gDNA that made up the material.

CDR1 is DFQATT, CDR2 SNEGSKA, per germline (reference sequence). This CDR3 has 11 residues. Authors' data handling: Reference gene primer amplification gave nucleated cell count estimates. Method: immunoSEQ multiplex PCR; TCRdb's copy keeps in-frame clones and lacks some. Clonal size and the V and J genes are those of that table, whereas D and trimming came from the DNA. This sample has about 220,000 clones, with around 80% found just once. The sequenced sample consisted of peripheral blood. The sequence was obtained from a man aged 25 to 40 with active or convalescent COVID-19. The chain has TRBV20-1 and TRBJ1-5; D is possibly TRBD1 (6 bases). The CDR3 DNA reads TGCAGACCGGACAGCAGTTCGCCCCAGCATTTT. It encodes CRPDSSSPQHF.